This TCR beta chain was identified during a study of blood T cell repertoires in COVID-19. In the study overall: T cells, B-cell-depleted T cells, or PBMCs provided the cDNA or gDNA that served as material.

This CDR3 has 16 residues. CDR1 is MDHEN, CDR2 SYDVKM, per germline. Trimming at V came to 3 bases and at J to 4 bases, leaving 9 bases not matched to a gene. How the authors handled the data: Reference gene primers were amplified, and this amplification served to estimate nucleated cell counts. Generated by immunoSEQ multiplex PCR, the TCRdb table keeps only in-frame clones and is missing some. V and J calls and clone size are as listed in that table; D and trimming were resolved from the DNA. The sample carries fewer than 110,000 clones, 75% to 90% recorded once. This receptor was obtained from a human donor in a cohort sampled during active or convalescent COVID-19. The sequencing input was peripheral blood. The chain joins TRBV28 to TRBJ1-1; the match to TRBD1 covers 9 bases. The CDR3 reads CASSFLPGQGPTEAFF. CDR3 in DNA: TGTGCCAGCAGTTTCCTACCCGGACAGGGGCCCACTGAAGCTTTCTTT.